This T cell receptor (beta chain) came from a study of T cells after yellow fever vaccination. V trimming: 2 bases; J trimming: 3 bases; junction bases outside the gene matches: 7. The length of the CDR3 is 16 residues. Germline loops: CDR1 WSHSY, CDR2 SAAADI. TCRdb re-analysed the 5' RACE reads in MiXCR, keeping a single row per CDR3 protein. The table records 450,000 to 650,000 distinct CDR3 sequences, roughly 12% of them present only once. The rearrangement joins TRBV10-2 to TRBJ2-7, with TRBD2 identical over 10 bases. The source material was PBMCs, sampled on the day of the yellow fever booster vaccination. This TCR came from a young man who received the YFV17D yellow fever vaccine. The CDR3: CASSEPSSGRRYEQYF. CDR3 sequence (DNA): TGCGCCAGCAGTGAGCCGTCTAGCGGGAGACGCTACGAGCAGTACTTC.